The present T cell receptor (beta chain) was sequenced within a study of T cell responses to AZD1222 COVID-19 vaccine. Study-level points and caveats: Repertoires were obtained solely post-peak T cell response.

Libraries were prepared by immunoSEQ multiplex PCR; TCRdb keeps only in-frame clonotypes and omits some of them. The sample has over 120,000 clones, approximately 89% seen once. This CDR3 region has 16 residues. CDR1 and CDR2 (germline): MNHEY, SMNVEV (reference sequence). V lost 5 bases and J lost 3; bases outside the gene matches: 10. A remark on this clone: Its antigen remains unknown.

The sequence was collected from an adult who received the AZD1222 COVID-19 vaccine. The sample was peripheral blood, taken 28 days after the second AZD1222 dose. The V call is TRBV27, the J call TRBJ1-1, with TRBD1 matching 9 bases. The CDR3 DNA reads as TGTGCCAGCAGTCCTCGGACAGGGGCGAAGTACACTGAAGCTTTCTTT. Translating it yields CASSPRTGAKYTEAFF.